The rows below give T cell receptor beta chains drawn from one sample of a study. TCRdb recomputed calls from the RT-PCR reads with MiXCR, one row per CDR3 protein. This repertoire shows about 680,000 distinct CDR3 sequences, around 14% found once; its top ten account for 3.6%. Sequenced input: memory CD4+ T cells from blood. The receptors were gathered from a female donor in good health, serving as a healthy control. CDR3s include the opening cysteine and the closing phenylalanine or tryptophan. The D gene is left open where the match is weak. Part of the rows lack a size; the others show once, few, many or a class for expanded clones.

J: TRBJ2-5; size: many; V: TRBV6-1; D: TRBD2; CDR3: CASSEGLLAGAEETQYF; DNA: TGTGCCAGCAGTGAAGGCCTACTAGCGGGAGCCGAAGAGACCCAGTACTTC
J: TRBJ2-5; size: -; V: TRBV4-3; D: TRBD2; CDR3: CASSQSVAGVTEETQYF; DNA: TGCGCCAGCAGCCAATCGGTAGCGGGTGTTACGGAAGAGACCCAGTACTTC
J: TRBJ2-5; size: -; V: TRBV10-3; D: TRBD1; CDR3: CAISVPGQGSETQYF; DNA: TGTGCCATCAGTGTACCAGGACAGGGGAGCGAGACCCAGTACTTC
J: TRBJ2-1; size: many; V: TRBV9; D: TRBD2; CDR3: CASSVEGLANEQFF; DNA: TGTGCCAGCAGCGTAGAAGGACTAGCAAATGAGCAGTTCTTC
J: TRBJ2-7; size: -; V: TRBV20-1; D: -; CDR3: CSAPPGRGDGEQYF; DNA: TGCAGTGCCCCCCCCGGCAGGGGGGACGGCGAGCAGTACTTC
J: TRBJ2-4; size: -; V: TRBV20-1; D: TRBD2; CDR3: CSARDNSGAKTKNIQYF; DNA: TGCAGTGCTAGAGATAACAGCGGGGCCAAAACCAAAAACATTCAGTACTTC
J: TRBJ2-7; size: few; V: TRBV20-1; D: TRBD1; CDR3: CSAGGTGSYEQYF; DNA: TGCAGTGCTGGGGGGACAGGGAGCTACGAGCAGTACTTC
J: TRBJ2-1; size: -; V: TRBV24-1; D: TRBD2; CDR3: CATSDLSSGSGVEQFF; DNA: TGTGCCACCAGTGATTTGAGTAGCGGGAGTGGTGTTGAGCAGTTCTTC
J: TRBJ1-2; size: many; V: TRBV20-1; D: -; CDR3: CSARPPGTPYGYTF; DNA: TGCAGTGCTAGACCCCCCGGGACACCCTATGGCTACACCTTC
J: TRBJ2-5; size: -; V: TRBV20-1; D: TRBD1; CDR3: CSAPDRNQETQYF; DNA: TGCAGTGCACCGGACAGGAACCAAGAGACCCAGTACTTC
J: TRBJ1-1; size: few; V: TRBV6-6; D: -; CDR3: CASSYPAGGDTEAFF; DNA: TGTGCCAGCAGTTACCCGGCCGGAGGGGACACTGAAGCTTTCTTT
J: TRBJ1-5; size: few; V: TRBV12-3/TRBV12-4; D: -; CDR3: CASSFLVSQPQHF; DNA: TGTGCCAGCAGTTTTTTGGTTAGTCAGCCCCAGCATTTT
J: TRBJ2-6; size: -; V: TRBV20-1; D: -; CDR3: CSARKQGRAGANVLTF; DNA: TGCAGTGCTAGAAAACAGGGGAGGGCTGGGGCCAACGTCCTGACTTTC
J: TRBJ1-3; size: many; V: TRBV4-3; D: -; CDR3: CASSQDSSAIYF; DNA: TGCGCCAGCAGCCAAGATTCTAGCGCCATATATTTT
J: TRBJ2-1; size: few; V: TRBV15; D: TRBD2; CDR3: CATSAQKGTSGNAYNEQFF; DNA: TGTGCCACCAGCGCCCAAAAGGGGACTAGCGGGAATGCCTACAATGAGCAGTTCTTC
J: TRBJ2-5; size: -; V: TRBV20-1; D: -; CDR3: CSAQSDASQETQYF; DNA: TGCAGTGCTCAATCGGATGCATCTCAAGAGACCCAGTACTTC
J: TRBJ2-1; size: -; V: TRBV20-1; D: TRBD1; CDR3: CSAPDRGLVGVNEQFF; DNA: TGCAGTGCTCCGGACAGGGGGCTTGTCGGGGTTAATGAGCAGTTCTTC
J: TRBJ2-1; size: many; V: TRBV20-1; D: -; CDR3: CSATDPAAGNDEQFF; DNA: TGCAGTGCTACGGACCCTGCGGCGGGTAACGATGAGCAGTTCTTC
J: TRBJ1-1; size: -; V: TRBV7-2; D: TRBD1; CDR3: CASSRDRGRTEAFF; DNA: TGTGCCAGCAGCCGGGACAGGGGGCGCACTGAAGCTTTCTTT
J: TRBJ1-1; size: few; V: TRBV7-8; D: -; CDR3: CASSSPGQNTEAFF; DNA: TGTGCCAGCAGCTCTCCGGGACAGAACACTGAAGCTTTCTTT
J: TRBJ1-5; size: once; V: TRBV28; D: -; CDR3: CASSFVSSNQPQHF; DNA: TGTGCCAGCAGTTTTGTTAGTAGCAATCAGCCCCAGCATTTT
J: TRBJ2-7; size: -; V: TRBV10-3; D: -; CDR3: CAISESASYEQYF; DNA: TGTGCCATCAGTGAGTCCGCGAGCTACGAGCAGTACTTC
J: TRBJ2-1; size: few; V: TRBV28; D: TRBD2; CDR3: CASSWGTSYFF; DNA: TGTGCCAGCAGTTGGGGGACTAGCTATTTCTTC
J: TRBJ2-5; size: -; V: TRBV6-2/TRBV6-3; D: -; CDR3: CASSPWTFGETQYF; DNA: TGTGCCAGCAGTCCTTGGACATTCGGAGAGACCCAGTACTTC
J: TRBJ1-2; size: -; V: TRBV7-6; D: -; CDR3: CASSLEHETNYGYTF; DNA: TGTGCCAGCAGCTTAGAACACGAGACTAACTATGGCTACACCTTC
J: TRBJ1-1; size: many; V: TRBV29-1; D: -; CDR3: CSARMNTEAFF; DNA: TGCAGCGCTCGAATGAACACTGAAGCTTTCTTT